This entry concerns a single TCR beta chain. Antigen unknown. This specimen belongs to a study of vaccination effects on CD4 cells after COVID-19. In the ViraFEST assay, antigen-specific CD4+ clonotypes were identified by expansion after peptide-pool stimulation. An approximately 10-day culture period preceded the isolation of CD4+ T cells. Absence of prior SARS-CoV-2 infection characterized the vaccine recipients, who showed negative nucleocapsid antibodies. Trimming pared 3 bases from V and 8 bases from J, leaving 16 bases between. Germline-derived CDR1 and CDR2 are KGHSH and LQKENI. CDR3 length: 14 amino acids. General study points: Clones arising from infection and from vaccination showed marked clonal contraction late after vaccination.

Clones were sequenced by immunoSEQ multiplex PCR, and TCRdb holds only the in-frame ones, with some missing. In the table there are over 55,000 clones, approximately 71% of which are singletons. The material sequenced was CD4+ T cells from PBMCs cultured with HCoV-OC43 spike peptides, taken before COVID-19 vaccination. Subset defined: HCoV-OC43 spike overlapping peptide pool stimulation. The receptor comes from a human donor who received a COVID-19 vaccine. The V and J genes are TRBV18 and TRBJ1-1; D remains ambiguous. CDR3 sequence (DNA): TGTGCCAGCTCACCGGATTTGGCACAACCAGAAGCTTTCTTT. Residues: CASSPDLAQPEAFF.